The clone carrying this T cell receptor (beta chain) was seen once. This sample is part of a study of T cell responses to AZD1222 COVID-19 vaccine. The method was immunoSEQ multiplex PCR; TCRdb's version includes in-frame clones alone and lacks a portion of them. The repertoire includes about 53,000 clones, roughly 86% of them detected once, and roughly 2.7% sits in the top ten. This specimen was peripheral blood, taken 28 days after the second AZD1222 dose. The receptor comes from an adult who received the AZD1222 COVID-19 vaccine.

CDR3 loop: CSVGQGTSGTQYF. The DNA of the CDR3 is TGCAGCGTTGGGCAGGGTACGTCGGGGACCCAGTACTTC. The J gene is TRBJ2-5, the V gene TRBV29-1, with a tentative D call TRBD1 (5 bases). The CDR3 has 13 residues. The germline V gene encodes CDR1 SQVTM and CDR2 ANQGSEA. The V end lost 4 bases, the J end lost 7 bases, and 16 bases lay between the germline ends.